This T cell receptor (beta chain) was observed in a study of early T cells in non-severe SARS-CoV-2 infection. The CDR3 extends over 18 amino acids. After removal of 0 bases from V and 0 bases from J, the junction contained 11 bases not matched to a gene. Germline CDR1 and CDR2: LGHDT and YNNKEL (reference sequence). General observations from the study: VDJdb matching, biased toward anti-spike CD8 responses, missed private and CD4 specificities.

This clonotype occurred a few times. Its target is not known. TCRdb called the 5' RACE reads again in MiXCR, with one record for every CDR3 protein. Of approximately 46,000 distinct CDR3 sequences listed, about 9.3% were seen once; the top ten hold under 15%. The clonotype originates from an adult who was a healthcare worker with PCR-confirmed SARS-CoV-2 infection or an uninfected control (not recorded which). The chain links TRBV3-1 to TRBJ2-7; 7 nucleotides line up with TRBD2. The sequencing sample was made of whole blood. The CDR3: CASSQERAQRGYSYEQYF. CDR3 sequence (DNA): TGTGCCAGCAGCCAAGAAAGGGCTCAGCGGGGATACTCCTACGAGCAGTACTTC.